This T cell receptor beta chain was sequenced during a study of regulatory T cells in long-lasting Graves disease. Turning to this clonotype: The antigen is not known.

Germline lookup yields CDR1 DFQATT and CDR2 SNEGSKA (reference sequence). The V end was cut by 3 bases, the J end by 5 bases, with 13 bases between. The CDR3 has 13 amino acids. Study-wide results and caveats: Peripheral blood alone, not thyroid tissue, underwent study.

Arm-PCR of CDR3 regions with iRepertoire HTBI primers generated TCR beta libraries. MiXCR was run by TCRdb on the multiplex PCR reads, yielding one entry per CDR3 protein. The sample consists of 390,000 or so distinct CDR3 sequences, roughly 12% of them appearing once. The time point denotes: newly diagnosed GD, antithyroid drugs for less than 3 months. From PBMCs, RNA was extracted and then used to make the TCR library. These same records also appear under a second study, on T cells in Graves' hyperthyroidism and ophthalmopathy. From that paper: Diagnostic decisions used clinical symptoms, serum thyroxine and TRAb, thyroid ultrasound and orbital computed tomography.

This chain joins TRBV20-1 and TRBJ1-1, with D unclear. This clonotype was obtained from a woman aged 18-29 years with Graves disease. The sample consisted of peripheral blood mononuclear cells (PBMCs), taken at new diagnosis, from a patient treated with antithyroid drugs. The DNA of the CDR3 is TGCAGTGCTAGCCCCGAGGTTGGGACTGAAGCTTTCTTT. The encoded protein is CSASPEVGTEAFF.